These 5 T cell receptor beta chains came from one sample sequenced in a study of T cells in Graves' hyperthyroidism and ophthalmopathy. From RNA transcripts, TCR beta CDR3 regions were amplified. First-round RT-PCR of the TCR CDR3 relied on the HTBI primer set. TCRdb re-called the multiplex PCR reads through MiXCR, storing one row per CDR3 protein. This sample has about 300,000 distinct CDR3 sequences, with around 17% found just once. Sequences were obtained from blood. These receptors all come from a man aged 25 to 40 with Graves' hyperthyroidism.

The table lists this clonotype with many counts. The chain links TRBV20-1 to TRBJ2-7; D gene ambiguous. The CDR3 is made up of 13 amino acids. Germline V gives CDR1 DFQATT, CDR2 SNEGSKA (reference sequence). V was cut by 0 bases and J by 2 bases, with 8 bases left in between. CDR3 protein: CSARDVATYEQYF. CDR3 DNA sequence: TGCAGTGCTAGAGATGTAGCCACCTACGAGCAGTACTTC.

This clonotype was recorded at least ten times. The chain uses TRBV5-4 and TRBJ2-1, with 14 nucleotides matching TRBD2. The CDR3 has 15 amino acids. V lost 4 bases to trimming and J lost 13 bases; unmatched junction nucleotides: 10. The germline gives CDR1 SGHNT, CDR2 YYREEE (reference sequence). The CDR3 sequence is CASSEPGLAGEVQFF. CDR3 in DNA: TGTGCCAGCAGCGAACCGGGACTAGCGGGAGAGGTTCAGTTCTTC.

The gene calls are TRBV6-2 or TRBV6-3 and TRBJ2-7, with TRBD2 matching over 8 bases. The ends lost 0 bases at V and 7 bases at J; junction bases unmatched: 14. This CDR3 is built from 17 residues. From germline, CDR1 is MNHEY and CDR2 SVGEGT. The CDR3 bases are TGTGCCAGCAGTTACTCGCAGGATGCGGGAGGTCCTCGGGAGCAGTACTTC. Encoded protein: CASSYSQDAGGPREQYF.

The table lists this clonotype with many counts. The chain joins TRBV18 to TRBJ1-2, with a possible D match to TRBD1 (6 bases). Germline CDR1 reads KGHSH; CDR2 reads LQKENI. This CDR3 is 14 amino acids long. The V end was cut by 3 bases, the J end by 9 bases, with 17 bases between. The CDR3 nucleotides read TGTGCCAGCTCACCCCGGGACACGGCTGGCAGCTACACCTTC. Its protein product is CASSPRDTAGSYTF.

The rearrangement joins TRBV7-2 to TRBJ2-7; 8 positions agree with TRBD1. The germline V gene has CDR1 SGHTA and CDR2 FQGNSA. J gave up 5 bases and V 2 bases, and 8 bases lay outside the gene matches. The CDR3 has 15 amino acids. This CDR3 is CASSLSGQGANEQYF. CDR3 sequence (DNA): TGTGCCAGCAGCTTATCAGGGCAGGGGGCGAACGAGCAGTACTTC. The full variable domain, with the rest looked up from reference TRBV7-2 and TRBJ2-7, is GAGVSQSPSNKVTEKGKDVELRCDPISGHTALYWYRQSLGQGLEFLIYFQGNSAPDKSGLPSDRFSAERTGGSVSTLTIQRTQQEDSAVYLCASSLSGQGANEQYFGPGTRLTVT.